Sequencing of this T cell receptor (beta chain) was carried out in a study of identical twins. Points from the study as a whole: Twins' surplus sharing was weaker for beta out-of-frame sequences.

A universal primer site was added by template switching, and unique molecular identifiers were carried by the cDNA. TCRdb used MiXCR to reprocess the 5' RACE reads, holding one entry per CDR3 protein. The profile shows about 530,000 distinct CDR3 sequences, about a fifth of them singletons. Germline V gives CDR1 MNHNS, CDR2 SASEGT. Trimming took 7 bases from V and 1 from J, leaving 16 bases between them. The CDR3 loop spans 16 amino acids. With respect to this clonotype: Its target is unknown.

These records were also assigned to another study, of yellow fever vaccine responses in identical twins.

This TCR derives from a young woman in good health. The chain joins TRBV6-1 to TRBJ1-4; tentatively, D is TRBD1 (5 bases). The sequencing input was CD4+ T cells sorted from blood. DNA for the CDR3: TGTGCCAGCAAATCATCCTCGGGGGGAACTAATGAAAAACTGTTTTTT. Translation gives CASKSSSGGTNEKLFF.